This section outlines one T cell receptor beta chain sequence together with its context. Its target is not known. The assay was immunoSEQ multiplex PCR, and TCRdb's table has in-frame clones only and misses some. The data show approximately 260,000 clones, approximately 93% seen once. The source of the sample is a study of T cell responses to AZD1222 COVID-19 vaccine. Study outcomes and limitations: It was only six AZD1222 recipients who were seropositive at baseline. The sample set comprised mostly white British donors with more females, and clonal diversity was possibly underestimated.

The CDR3 totals 12 residues. V was pared by 6 bases and J by 9 bases, with 7 bases of the junction left unmatched. Germline V gene lookup returns CDR1 MDHEN and CDR2 SYDVKM. This specimen was peripheral blood, taken on day 0 of AZD1222 vaccination. This chain uses TRBV28 with TRBJ2-7; 8 bases align to TRBD2. The source is an adult in good health. Written as DNA, the CDR3 is TGTGCCAGCAGGCCGGGACTAGTGGCGCAGTACTTC. This sequence encodes CASRPGLVAQYF.